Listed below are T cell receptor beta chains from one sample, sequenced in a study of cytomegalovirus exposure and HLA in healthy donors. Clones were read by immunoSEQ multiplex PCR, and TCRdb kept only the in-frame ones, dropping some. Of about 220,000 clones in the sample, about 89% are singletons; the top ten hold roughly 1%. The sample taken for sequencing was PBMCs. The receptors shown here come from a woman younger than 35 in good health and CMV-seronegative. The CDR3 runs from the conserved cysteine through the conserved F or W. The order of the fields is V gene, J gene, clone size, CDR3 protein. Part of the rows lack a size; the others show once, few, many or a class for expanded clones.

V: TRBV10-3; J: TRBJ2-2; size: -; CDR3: CAISALAGEVSGELFF
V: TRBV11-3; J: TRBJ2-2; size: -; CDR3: CASSLVAGGSARELFF
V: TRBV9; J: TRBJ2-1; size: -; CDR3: CASSVGARGRVSEQFF
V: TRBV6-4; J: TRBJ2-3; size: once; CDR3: CASSLAGTDTQYF
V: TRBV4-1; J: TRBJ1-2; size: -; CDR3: CASSHGGNYGYTF
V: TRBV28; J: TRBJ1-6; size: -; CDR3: CASRETGGNSPLHF
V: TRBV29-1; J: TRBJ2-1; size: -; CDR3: CSVEIQGGGEQFF
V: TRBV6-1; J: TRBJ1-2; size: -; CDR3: CASTGQSYGYTF
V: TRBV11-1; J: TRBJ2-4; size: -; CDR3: CASSSGQGLDIQYF
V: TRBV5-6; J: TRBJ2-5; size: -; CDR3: CASISTSGSFLGETQYF
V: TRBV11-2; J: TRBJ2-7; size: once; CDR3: CASSNGTSGPLEQYF
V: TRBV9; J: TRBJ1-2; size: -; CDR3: CASSAFGDGYTF
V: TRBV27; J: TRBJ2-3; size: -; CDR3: CASTHRQGSDTQYF
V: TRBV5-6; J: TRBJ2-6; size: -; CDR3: CASSPVVSVSGANVLTF
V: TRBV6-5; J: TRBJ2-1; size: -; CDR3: CASRFGTGVRNEQFF
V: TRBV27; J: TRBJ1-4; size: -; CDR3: CASSLHDRGGEKLFF
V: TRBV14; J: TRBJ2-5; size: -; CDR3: CASSQDGQIQETQYF
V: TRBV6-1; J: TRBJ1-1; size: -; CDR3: CASSTGFTEAFF
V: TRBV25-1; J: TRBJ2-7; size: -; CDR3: CASSALGTAYEQYF
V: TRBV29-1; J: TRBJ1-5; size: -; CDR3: CSVEVTGESNQPQHF
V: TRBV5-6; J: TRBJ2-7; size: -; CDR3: CASSLSRSYEQYF
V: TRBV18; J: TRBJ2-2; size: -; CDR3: CASSPPVGRGDTGELFF
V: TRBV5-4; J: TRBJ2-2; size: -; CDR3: CASSRAGGPTGELFF
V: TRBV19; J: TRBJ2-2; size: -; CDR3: CASSVPNGGGELFF
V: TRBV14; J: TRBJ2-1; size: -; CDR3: CASSRGGSSYNEQFF
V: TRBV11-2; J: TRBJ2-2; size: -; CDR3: CASSLNRVTGELFF
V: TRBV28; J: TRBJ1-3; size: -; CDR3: CASSLQGGKGNTIYF
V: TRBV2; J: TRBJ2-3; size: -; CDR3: CASSGLAGGPSTDTQYF
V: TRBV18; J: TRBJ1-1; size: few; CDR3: CASSKGGNTEAFF
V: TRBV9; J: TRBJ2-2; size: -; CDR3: CASSVSTSAYTGELFF
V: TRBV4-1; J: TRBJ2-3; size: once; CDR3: CASSHPSGRALDTQYF
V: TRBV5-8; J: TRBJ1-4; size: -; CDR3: CASSEDRRGEKLFF
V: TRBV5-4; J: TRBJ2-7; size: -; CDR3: CASSLLLSEQYF
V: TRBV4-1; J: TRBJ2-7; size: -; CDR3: CASSQEWGQGYEQYF
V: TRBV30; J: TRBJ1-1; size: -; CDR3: CAWSVQGVAEAFF
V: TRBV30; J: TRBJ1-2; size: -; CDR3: CAWSNPGTAFNYGYTF
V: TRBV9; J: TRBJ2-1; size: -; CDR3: CASSVVRQGGEQFF
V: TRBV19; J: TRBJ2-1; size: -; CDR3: CASSGTGASLSYNEQFF